Each of the 30 T cell receptor beta chains below was sequenced from the same sample in a study of identical twins. TCRdb independently ran MiXCR on the 5' RACE reads; one entry per CDR3 protein. The data contain over 500,000 distinct CDR3 sequences, around 20% of them seen just once; the ten biggest clones take up around 0.91%. These data also formed part of another study, on T cells expressing NK-cell markers.

Sequencing input: CD4+ T cells sorted from blood. These receptors were taken from a young woman in good health.

This clonotype was picked up a small number of times. The V gene is TRBV7-9, the J gene TRBJ2-1, with 8 bases matching TRBD1. Trimming at V came to 5 bases and at J to 8 bases, leaving 8 bases not matched to a gene. The CDR3 has 14 residues. Per the germline V gene, CDR1 is SEHNR and CDR2 is FQNEAQ (reference sequence). The CDR3: CASSQARGRYEQFF. The CDR3 nucleotides are TGTGCCAGCAGCCAAGCCAGGGGGCGGTATGAGCAGTTCTTC.

This clonotype has a handful of counts. J is TRBJ2-3 and V is TRBV6-7; the D is unclear. TRBV6-7 belongs to the ORF category, with a function that is uncertain. This CDR3 is built from 14 residues. Trimming took 6 bases from V and 0 from J, leaving 10 bases between them. The chain's CDR3 is CASRNSDSTDTQYF. CDR3 nucleotides: TGTGCCAGCAGGAACAGCGATAGCACAGATACGCAGTATTTT.

The chain recombines TRBV18 with TRBJ2-1, with a weak D call TRBD2 (5 bases). The CDR3 runs to 15 residues. From germline, CDR1 is KGHSH and CDR2 LQKENI. Trimming removed 6 bases at V and 4 bases at J, with 16 bases between. The chain's CDR3 is CASSRTSSPYNEQFF. Written as DNA, the CDR3 is TGTGCCAGCTCGCGAACTAGTTCCCCTTACAATGAGCAGTTCTTC.

This clonotype occurred a few times. This chain links TRBV18 with TRBJ1-1; D is ambiguous. The CDR3 has 15 residues. Per the germline V gene, CDR1 is KGHSH and CDR2 is LQKENI. V was clipped by 0 bases and J by 0 bases, with 8 bases between them. DNA of the CDR3: TGTGCCAGCTCACCACCGGCCAGAATGAACACTGAAGCTTTCTTT. Encoded protein: CASSPPARMNTEAFF. The full variable domain, with the rest looked up from reference TRBV18 and TRBJ1-1, is NAGVMQNPRHLVRRRGQEARLRCSPMKGHSHVYWYRQLPEEGLKFMVYLQKENIIDESGMPKERFSAEFPKEGPSILRIQQVVRGDSAAYFCASSPPARMNTEAFFGQGTRLTVV.

This clonotype showed up just a few times. J is TRBJ2-2 and V is TRBV3-1; no clear D gene. V lost 7 bases to trimming and J lost 5 bases, with 11 bases between them. The CDR3 spans 13 residues. Germline values: CDR1 LGHDT, CDR2 YNNKEL (reference sequence). CDR3 coding DNA: TGTGCCAGCACCTTGGGGTTGACCGGGGAGCTGTTTTTT. It translates to CASTLGLTGELFF. Drawing the rest from reference TRBV3-1 and TRBJ2-2, the complete variable domain is DTAVSQTPKYLVTQMGNDKSIKCEQNLGHDTMYWYKQDSKKFLKIMFSYNNKELIINETVPNRFSPKSPDKAHLNLHINSLELGDSAVYFCASTLGLTGELFFGEGSRLTVL.

The rearrangement links TRBV5-1 to TRBJ2-2, with 11 bases identical to TRBD1. The CDR3 is made up of 15 amino acids. Germline CDR1 SGHRS, CDR2 YFSETQ. The V gene end was trimmed by 3 bases and the J gene end by 7 bases; junction bases not matched to a gene: 5. CDR3: CASSSTGTGGGELFF. The CDR3 DNA reads as TGCGCCAGCAGCTCCACCGGGACAGGGGGCGGGGAGCTGTTTTTT.

This clonotype occurred a few times. The rearrangement uses TRBV6-1 and TRBJ2-1; 10 positions match TRBD1. The CDR3 runs to 14 residues. Germline loops: CDR1 MNHNS, CDR2 SASEGT. J gave up 15 bases and V 7 bases, and 15 bases lay outside the gene matches. CDR3 bases: TGTGCCAGCAAACGAGGGGCGTCTGGGGACAGGGGGTTCTTC. Its protein product is CASKRGASGDRGFF.

J is TRBJ2-7 and V is TRBV12-3 or TRBV12-4, with TRBD2 matching over 7 bases. The V segment lost 6 bases and the J segment 3 bases; nucleotides outside the gene matches: 8. This CDR3 comprises 14 residues. The CDR3 loop is CASSTQRDGYEQYF. CDR3 in DNA: TGTGCCAGCAGCACCCAGCGGGATGGCTACGAGCAGTACTTC.

This chain uses TRBV11-1 with TRBJ2-1; 10 bases are a match to TRBD2. This CDR3 has 18 residues. Trimming cost V 1 base and J 5 bases; bases outside gene matches: 11. Germline-derived CDR1 and CDR2 are SGHAT and FQDESV (reference sequence). The CDR3: CASSLDWGLARGNNEQFF. The CDR3 DNA sequence: TGTGCCAGCAGCTTAGACTGGGGACTAGCGAGGGGGAACAATGAGCAGTTCTTC.

This clonotype occurred a few times. The chain recombines TRBV7-6 with TRBJ2-3; D is uncertain. The CDR3 sequence is 13 residues long. V was pared by 2 bases and J by 5 bases, with 8 bases between. Germline V gives CDR1 SGHVS, CDR2 FNYEAQ. CDR3 sequence reads: CASSLPLRDTQYF. The CDR3 DNA reads TGTGCCAGCAGCTTACCCTTGCGAGATACGCAGTATTTT. Variable domain in full (rest from reference TRBV7-6 and TRBJ2-3): GAGVSQSPRYKVTKRGQDVALRCDPISGHVSLYWYRQALGQGPEFLTYFNYEAQQDKSGLPNDRFSAERPEGSISTLTIQRTEQRDSAMYRCASSLPLRDTQYFGPGTRLTVL.

At least ten counts were recorded for this clonotype. This chain uses TRBV20-1 with TRBJ1-5, with D perhaps TRBD1 (5 bases). There are 12 residues in the CDR3. Germline CDR1 is DFQATT and CDR2 is SNEGSKA (reference sequence). The V end lost 5 bases, the J end lost 7 bases, and 12 bases lay between the germline ends. The CDR3: CSARTGRQPQHF. The CDR3 DNA reads TGCAGTGCTCGGACGGGGCGGCAGCCCCAGCATTTT.

In this sample, this clonotype turned up a few times. The chain recombines TRBV7-9 with TRBJ2-3, with 11 bases lining up with TRBD2. Germline V gives CDR1 SEHNR, CDR2 FQNEAQ (reference sequence). The J segment lost 4 bases and the V segment lost 4 bases, leaving 7 bases of the junction unmatched. The CDR3 runs 16 residues. The DNA for the CDR3 is TGTGCCAGCAGCTCGGATAGCGGGAGGGGGTCAGATACGCAGTATTTT. Translating it yields CASSSDSGRGSDTQYF.

This clonotype was seen at least ten times. This CDR3 is CASSPPRDRVKDTQYF. CDR3 nucleotide sequence: TGTGCCAGCAGTCCGCCCCGGGACAGGGTAAAAGATACGCAGTATTTT. V gene TRBV12-3 or TRBV12-4 combines with J gene TRBJ2-3, with 9 bases that match TRBD1. The CDR3 runs to 16 residues. V lost 5 bases to trimming and J lost 5 bases; unmatched junction nucleotides: 11.

The genes are TRBV7-2 and TRBJ2-3, with 9 bases lining up with TRBD1. CDR3 length: 16 residues. Germline V CDR1 and CDR2: SGHTA, FQGNSA. V lost 2 bases, J lost 0 bases, and 3 bases stayed unmatched. For the CDR3, the DNA is TGTGCCAGCAGCTTAATGGGGACAGGGAGCACAGATACGCAGTATTTT. Translation gives CASSLMGTGSTDTQYF. Complete variable domain (other parts from reference TRBV7-2 and TRBJ2-3): GAGVSQSPSNKVTEKGKDVELRCDPISGHTALYWYRQSLGQGLEFLIYFQGNSAPDKSGLPSDRFSAERTGGSVSTLTIQRTQQEDSAVYLCASSLMGTGSTDTQYFGPGTRLTVL.

The V gene is TRBV24-1, the J gene TRBJ2-5; 12 nucleotides match TRBD1. V lost 3 bases, J lost 4 bases, and 5 bases stayed unmatched. CDR3 size: 16 residues. The V gene's germline CDR1 is KGHDR and CDR2 SFDVKD. CDR3 bases: TGTGCCACCAGTGATCCGGGACAGGGGGCCGGAGAGACCCAGTACTTC. Amino acid sequence: CATSDPGQGAGETQYF.

A few counts support this clonotype. The gene calls are TRBV7-9 and TRBJ2-4; 10 nucleotides line up with TRBD2. Per the germline V gene, CDR1 is SEHNR and CDR2 is FQNEAQ (reference sequence). The CDR3 is made up of 15 amino acids. V dropped 0 bases and J dropped 9; count of bases not matched to a gene: 5. The CDR3 is CASSLAVAGGVIQYF. The CDR3 DNA is TGTGCCAGCAGCTTAGCGGTAGCGGGAGGAGTCATTCAGTACTTC.

This clonotype came up a few times. The rearrangement joins TRBV9 to TRBJ1-2, with D uncertain. The CDR3 runs to 15 residues. CDR1 is SGDLS, CDR2 YYNGEE, per germline. The V end was cut by 4 bases, the J end by 7 bases, with 20 bases between. CDR3 in amino acids: CASSSTGLESGGYTF. In nucleotides, the CDR3 is TGTGCCAGCAGCTCCACCGGGCTTGAGAGTGGTGGCTACACCTTC.

The rearrangement uses TRBV7-3 and TRBJ1-6; 11 nucleotides line up with TRBD1. V was pared by 6 bases and J by 9 bases, with 4 bases of the junction left unmatched. The CDR3 extends over 14 amino acids. Germline assignment: CDR1 SGHTA and CDR2 FQGTGA. The CDR3: CASRRGTGGSPLHF. The CDR3 nucleotides are TGTGCCAGCAGAAGGGGGACAGGGGGTTCACCCCTCCACTTT.

The sample holds a few counts of this clonotype. This sequence joins TRBV3-1 and TRBJ1-5; D is unclear. The CDR3 length is 15 residues. The V gene lost 6 bases and the J gene lost 2 bases, with 14 bases spanning the gap. Looked up from germline, CDR1 is LGHDT and CDR2 is YNNKEL (reference sequence). CDR3 residues: CASSNWEGGNQPQHF. DNA of the CDR3: TGTGCCAGCAGTAATTGGGAGGGTGGCAATCAGCCCCAGCATTTT.

In this sample, this clonotype turned up a few times. The gene calls are TRBV6-2 or TRBV6-3 and TRBJ2-1; maybe TRBD2 (5 bases). Trimming stripped 5 bases from V and 8 bases from J, with 10 bases between. The germline gives CDR1 MNHEY, CDR2 SVGEGT. The CDR3 covers 12 residues. CDR3 in DNA: TGTGCCAGCAGTCCACGGGGTCATGAGCAGTTCTTC. Encoded protein: CASSPRGHEQFF.

The chain employs TRBV5-1 and TRBJ2-2; D is uncertain. Germline V gene lookup returns CDR1 SGHRS and CDR2 YFSETQ. The CDR3 has 14 amino acids. V lost 1 base and J 2 bases, leaving 6 bases between the germline ends. CDR3 sequence: CASSLMENTGELFF. The CDR3 DNA reads TGCGCCAGCAGCTTGATGGAAAACACCGGGGAGCTGTTTTTT.

The chain joins TRBV29-1 to TRBJ1-2; the match to TRBD1 covers 7 bases. In germline, CDR1 is SQVTM, CDR2 ANQGSEA. The CDR3 totals 11 residues. V was pared by 7 bases and J by 8 bases, with 7 bases of the junction left unmatched. This CDR3 reads CSAARGLGYTF. As DNA, the CDR3 is TGCAGCGCGGCCAGGGGGTTAGGCTACACCTTC.

V usage is TRBV19 and J usage is TRBJ1-1; D is perhaps TRBD1 (5 bases). V lost 5 bases to trimming and J lost 5 bases, with 15 bases between them. The CDR3 covers 14 residues. Germline CDR1 LNHDA, CDR2 SQIVND (reference sequence). The CDR3 loop is CASSLASGRTEAFF. The CDR3 bases are TGTGCCAGTAGTCTAGCCTCGGGGCGAACTGAAGCTTTCTTT.

This rearrangement joins TRBV6-5 to TRBJ2-7; TRBD2 matches at 11 bases. V was pared by 4 bases and J by 6 bases, with 8 bases of the junction left unmatched. Germline V CDR1 and CDR2: MNHEY, SVGAGI. The CDR3 runs 15 residues. For the CDR3, the DNA is TGTGCCAGCAGTTTTGGGGGGACTAGCGGCTCCGAGCAGTACTTC. This encodes CASSFGGTSGSEQYF.

In regard to this clonotype: At one end the junction does not follow the germline gene, possibly because of a read error. V is TRBV5-1 and J is TRBJ2-1; D is ambiguous. This CDR3 is built from 14 residues. Germline V CDR1 and CDR2: SGHRS, YFSETQ. CDR3 amino acids: CASTLIPSPNEQFF. As DNA, the CDR3 is TGCGCCAGCACCTTGATCCCCTCCCCTAATGAGCAGTTCTTC.

This clonotype was counted between two and nine times. This chain links TRBV18 with TRBJ2-1; TRBD2 aligns across 7 bases. Germline V gives CDR1 KGHSH, CDR2 LQKENI. The CDR3 extends over 12 amino acids. V gave up 6 bases and J gave up 6 bases; unmatched junction bases: 2. The CDR3 protein is CASSGTINEQFF. The CDR3 bases are TGTGCCAGCTCCGGGACTATCAATGAGCAGTTCTTC.

This chain connects TRBV12-3 or TRBV12-4 to TRBJ1-5; D is ambiguous. The CDR3 covers 15 residues. The ends were cut back, 3 bases at V and 1 base at J, with 10 bases in the middle. In DNA form, the CDR3 reads TGTGCCAGCAGTTTTGGGTCACCCAGCAATCAGCCCCAGCATTTT. Encoded protein: CASSFGSPSNQPQHF.

V gene TRBV20-1 combines with J gene TRBJ2-1; D remains ambiguous. The CDR3 contains 11 residues. V lost 3 bases and J 4 bases, leaving 4 bases between the germline ends. CDR1 and CDR2 (germline): DFQATT, SNEGSKA (reference sequence). CDR3 residues: CSASMYNEQFF. In nucleotides, the CDR3 is TGCAGTGCTAGCATGTACAATGAGCAGTTCTTC.

The rearrangement links TRBV23-1 to TRBJ1-2; no clear D gene. TRBV23-1 is known as an ORF, though its function is uncertain. CDR3 length equals 13 residues. The ends were cut back, 4 bases at V and 3 bases at J, with 9 bases in the middle. The CDR3 DNA reads as TGCGCCAGCAGTCTGGGGTCCGACTATGGCTACACCTTC. Its protein is CASSLGSDYGYTF.

J is TRBJ2-5 and V is TRBV7-2, with D possibly being TRBD2 (6 bases). The CDR3 covers 15 residues. Germline CDR1 is SGHTA and CDR2 is FQGNSA. V lost 5 bases to trimming and J lost 6 bases, with 19 bases between them. The CDR3 here is CASSPQGTPWKTQYF. The CDR3 DNA is TGTGCCAGCAGCCCTCAAGGGACTCCCTGGAAGACCCAGTACTTC.